A selection of T cell receptor beta chains follows, all from one sample in a study of blood T cell repertoires in COVID-19. Measured with immunoSEQ multiplex PCR; TCRdb has only the in-frame clones, and not every one. The sample consists of fewer than 200,000 clones, roughly 84% of them appearing once. The sample comprised PBMCs or T cells enriched from blood (not recorded which). Source of these receptors: a man aged 50 to 59 who had recovered from COVID-19. The CDR3 runs from the conserved cysteine through the conserved F or W. D genes are given only for firm matches. Where a row states a size, it is once, few, many or the class of an expanded clone; other rows omit it.

TRBV5-6	-	TRBJ1-1	-	TGTGCCAGCAGCTTGGGGAATTGGCTTGGAACGGGCACTGAAGCTTTCTTT	CASSLGNWLGTGTEAFF
TRBV12-5	-	TRBJ1-3	-	TGTGCTAGTGGTTTCTACGGAAACACCATATATTTT	CASGFYGNTIYF
TRBV6-5	-	TRBJ2-5	TRBD2	TGTGCCAGCAGTTACGGGGCGGGGGGACAAGAGACCCAGTACTTC	CASSYGAGGQETQYF
TRBV14	-	TRBJ2-1	TRBD2	TGTGCCAGCAGCCAAGATATTGGTGAGCGGGGGGGCCTTGAGCAGTTCTTC	CASSQDIGERGGLEQFF
TRBV3-1/TRBV3-2	few	TRBJ2-5	TRBD2	TGTGCCAGCAGCCAAGCTGGGTGGCGGGGGAGGGAGGAGACCCAGTACTTC	CASSQAGWRGREETQYF
TRBV7-2	-	TRBJ1-2	-	TGTGCCAGCAGCTCAGGGTGGGTCGACTATGGCTACACCTTC	CASSSGWVDYGYTF
TRBV3-1/TRBV3-2	-	TRBJ1-2	TRBD1	TGTGCCAGCAGCATAAGGACAGGGTACGGCTACACCTTC	CASSIRTGYGYTF
TRBV19	-	TRBJ1-5	-	TGTGCCAGTAGTCGCCCCCCGTCCGGGTATAGCAATCAGCCCCAGCATTTT	CASSRPPSGYSNQPQHF
TRBV19	-	TRBJ1-3	TRBD1	TGTGCCAGTAGTTCTGGACAGGGGACTGGAAACACCATATATTTT	CASSSGQGTGNTIYF
TRBV2	-	TRBJ1-4	-	TGTGCCAGCAGTACCGGGTCCCCTCGGGGAAAACTGTTTTTT	CASSTGSPRGKLFF
TRBV6-5	-	TRBJ2-3	-	TGTGCCAGCCGGTTCAAAGACCCAGGGACGCAGTATTTT	CASRFKDPGTQYF
TRBV12-3/TRBV12-4	-	TRBJ1-5	-	TGTGCCAGCAGTTTGGTCAGTACGCAGCCCCAGCATTTT	CASSLVSTQPQHF
TRBV19	once	TRBJ2-1	-	TGTGCCAGTGCACTTGGGGGGGCTCTTAGGAATGAGCAGTTCTTC	CASALGGALRNEQFF
TRBV5-4	-	TRBJ2-1	-	TGTGCCAGCACCTTTGGGAGGATGGGGGGAGCCTTCAATGAGCAGTTCTTC	CASTFGRMGGAFNEQFF
TRBV5-1	-	TRBJ1-6	TRBD1	TGCGCCAGCAGGACAGGGGGGACCTATAATTCACCCCTCCACTTT	CASRTGGTYNSPLHF
TRBV10-1	-	TRBJ2-2	TRBD2	TGCGCCAGCAGTGAGCGGACTAGCGGCCCTGCGAACACCGGGGAGCTGTTTTTT	CASSERTSGPANTGELFF
TRBV11-2	-	TRBJ2-2	TRBD1	TGTGCCAGCAGCGGACGGACAGGGAGGACCGGGGAGCTGTTTTTT	CASSGRTGRTGELFF
TRBV5-8	-	TRBJ1-1	-	TGTGCCAGCAGCCGCGACAGGCTAGTAGCTTTCTTT	CASSRDRLVAFF
TRBV6-5	-	TRBJ1-3	TRBD1	TGTGCCAGCAGGTCCGGGACAGGGACTTTTTTT	CASRSGTGTFF
TRBV19	-	TRBJ1-2	-	TGTGCCAGTAGCCCCACAGGGAACTATGGCTACACCTTC	CASSPTGNYGYTF
TRBV10-1	-	TRBJ2-3	TRBD2	TGCGCCAGCAGTGAAGGCGGGGGGGCAACAGATACGCAGTATTTT	CASSEGGGATDTQYF
TRBV10-1	-	TRBJ2-5	-	TGCGCCAGCAGCCGGGACTCTAAAGAGACCCAGTACTTC	CASSRDSKETQYF